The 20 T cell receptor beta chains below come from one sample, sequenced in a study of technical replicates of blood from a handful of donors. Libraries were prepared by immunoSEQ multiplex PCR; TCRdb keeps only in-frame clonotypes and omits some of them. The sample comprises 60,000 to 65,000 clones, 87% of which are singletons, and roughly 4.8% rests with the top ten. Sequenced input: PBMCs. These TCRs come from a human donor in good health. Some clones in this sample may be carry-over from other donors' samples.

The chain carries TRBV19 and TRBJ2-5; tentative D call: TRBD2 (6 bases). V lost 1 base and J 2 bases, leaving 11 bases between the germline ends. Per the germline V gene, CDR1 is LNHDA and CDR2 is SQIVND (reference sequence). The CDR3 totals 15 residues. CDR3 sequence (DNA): TGTGCCAGTAGTATAGGGTTCGGGGGTCAAGAGACCCAGTACTTC. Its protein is CASSIGFGGQETQYF.

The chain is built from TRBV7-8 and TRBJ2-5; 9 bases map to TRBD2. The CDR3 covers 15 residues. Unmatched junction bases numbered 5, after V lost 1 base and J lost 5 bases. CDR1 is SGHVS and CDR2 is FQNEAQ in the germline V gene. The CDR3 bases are TGTGCCAGCAGCTTAGAAGCTAGCGGGGTGGAGACCCAGTACTTC. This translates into CASSLEASGVETQYF.

The CDR3 region has the DNA TGTGCCAGCAGCTTAGTAGGTAGACTAGCGGGGGGGAAGTCCTACAATGAGCAGTTCTTC. It yields the protein CASSLVGRLAGGKSYNEQFF. This sequence joins TRBV13 and TRBJ2-1; 14 bases are a match to TRBD2. Germline assignment: CDR1 PRHDT and CDR2 FYEKMQ (reference sequence). The CDR3 totals 20 residues. Unmatched junction bases numbered 9, after V lost 1 base and J lost 1 base.

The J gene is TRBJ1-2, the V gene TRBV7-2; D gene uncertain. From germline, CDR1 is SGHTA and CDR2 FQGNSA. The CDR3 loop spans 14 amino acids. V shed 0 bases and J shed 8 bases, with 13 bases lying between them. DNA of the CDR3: TGTGCCAGCAGCTTAGCGTATCGGGAAGGAGGCTACACCTTC. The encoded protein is CASSLAYREGGYTF.

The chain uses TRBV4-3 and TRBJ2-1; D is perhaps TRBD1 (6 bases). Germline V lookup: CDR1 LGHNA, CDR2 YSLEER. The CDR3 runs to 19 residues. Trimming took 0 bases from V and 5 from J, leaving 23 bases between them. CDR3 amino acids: CASSQEALVFGGLDNEQFF. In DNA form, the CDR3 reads TGCGCCAGCAGCCAAGAAGCCTTAGTTTTTGGGGGCCTAGACAATGAGCAGTTCTTC.

CDR3 coding DNA: TGTGCCAGCAGCTTAGACAGGCACACTGAAGCTTTCTTT. Amino acids: CASSLDRHTEAFF. The chain uses TRBV11-3 and TRBJ1-1; no reliable D call. This CDR3 region has 13 residues. In germline, CDR1 is SGHNT, CDR2 YENEEA. Trimming stripped 0 bases from V and 3 bases from J, with 5 bases between.

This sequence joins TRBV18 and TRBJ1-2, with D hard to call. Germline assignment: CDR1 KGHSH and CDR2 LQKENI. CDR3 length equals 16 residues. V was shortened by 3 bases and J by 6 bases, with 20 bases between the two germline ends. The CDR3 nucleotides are TGTGCCAGCTCACCCAAAAAAGGGCCGGCCGGGGATGGCTACACCTTC. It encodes CASSPKKGPAGDGYTF.

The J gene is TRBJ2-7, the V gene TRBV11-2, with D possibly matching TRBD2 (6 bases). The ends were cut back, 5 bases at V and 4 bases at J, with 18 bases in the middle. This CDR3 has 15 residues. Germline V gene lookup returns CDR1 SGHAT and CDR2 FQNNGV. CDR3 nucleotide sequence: TGTGCCAGCAGCACCCCCGGGAGAAAGCTTTACGAGCAGTACTTC. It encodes CASSTPGRKLYEQYF.

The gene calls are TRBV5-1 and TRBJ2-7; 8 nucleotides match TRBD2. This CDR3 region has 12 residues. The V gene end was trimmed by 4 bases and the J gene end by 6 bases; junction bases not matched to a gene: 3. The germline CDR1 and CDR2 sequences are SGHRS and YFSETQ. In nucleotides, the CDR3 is TGCGCCAGCAGCGAAGCGGGAGTCGAGCAGTACTTC. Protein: CASSEAGVEQYF.

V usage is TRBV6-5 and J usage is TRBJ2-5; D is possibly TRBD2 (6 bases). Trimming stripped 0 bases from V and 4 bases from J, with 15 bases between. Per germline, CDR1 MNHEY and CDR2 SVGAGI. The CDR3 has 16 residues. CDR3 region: CASSYSNSLAPETQYF. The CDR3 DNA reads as TGTGCCAGCAGTTACTCGAATTCACTAGCCCCAGAGACCCAGTACTTC.

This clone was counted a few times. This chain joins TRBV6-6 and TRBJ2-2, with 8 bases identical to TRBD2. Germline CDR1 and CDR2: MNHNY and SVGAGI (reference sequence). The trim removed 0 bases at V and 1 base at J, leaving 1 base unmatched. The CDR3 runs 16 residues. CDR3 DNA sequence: TGTGCCAGCAGTTACTCGGCGGGGGGGAACACCGGGGAGCTGTTTTTT. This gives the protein CASSYSAGGNTGELFF.

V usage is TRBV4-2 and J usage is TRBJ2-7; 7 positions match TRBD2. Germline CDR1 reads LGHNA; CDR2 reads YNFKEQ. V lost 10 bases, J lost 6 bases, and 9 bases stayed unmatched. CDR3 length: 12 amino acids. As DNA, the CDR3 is TGTGCCACCCGACGGGGGGTTGCCGAGCAGTACTTC. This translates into CATRRGVAEQYF.

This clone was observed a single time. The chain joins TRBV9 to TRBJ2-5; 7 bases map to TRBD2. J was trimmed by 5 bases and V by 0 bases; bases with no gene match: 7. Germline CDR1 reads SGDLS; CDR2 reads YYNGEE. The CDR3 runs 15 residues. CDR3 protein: CASSVVGEGSETQYF. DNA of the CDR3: TGTGCCAGCAGCGTAGTGGGGGAGGGCTCGGAGACCCAGTACTTC.

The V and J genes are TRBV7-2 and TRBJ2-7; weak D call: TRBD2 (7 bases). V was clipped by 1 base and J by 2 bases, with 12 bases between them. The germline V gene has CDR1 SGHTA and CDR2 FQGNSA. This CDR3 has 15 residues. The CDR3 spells CASSLGSGGPYEQYF. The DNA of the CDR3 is TGTGCCAGCAGCTTAGGTTCGGGGGGCCCCTACGAGCAGTACTTC.

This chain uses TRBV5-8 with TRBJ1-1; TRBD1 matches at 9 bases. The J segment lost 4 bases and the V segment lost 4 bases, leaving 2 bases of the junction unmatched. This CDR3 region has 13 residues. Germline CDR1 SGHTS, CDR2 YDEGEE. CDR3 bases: TGTGCCAGCAGCCTACAGGGGGCCACTGAAGCTTTCTTT. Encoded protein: CASSLQGATEAFF.

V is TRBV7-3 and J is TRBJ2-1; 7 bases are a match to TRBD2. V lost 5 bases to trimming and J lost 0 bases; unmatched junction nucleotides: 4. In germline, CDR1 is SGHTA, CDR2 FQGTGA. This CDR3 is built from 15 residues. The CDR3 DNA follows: TGTGCCAGCAGCCTAGCGGCCAGCTCCTACAATGAGCAGTTCTTC. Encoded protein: CASSLAASSYNEQFF.

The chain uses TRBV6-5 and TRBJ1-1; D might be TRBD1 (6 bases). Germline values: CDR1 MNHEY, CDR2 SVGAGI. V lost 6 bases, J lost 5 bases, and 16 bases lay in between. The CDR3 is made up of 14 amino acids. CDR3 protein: CASRETGSRTEAFF. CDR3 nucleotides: TGTGCCAGCAGAGAAACAGGGAGCCGGACTGAAGCTTTCTTT.

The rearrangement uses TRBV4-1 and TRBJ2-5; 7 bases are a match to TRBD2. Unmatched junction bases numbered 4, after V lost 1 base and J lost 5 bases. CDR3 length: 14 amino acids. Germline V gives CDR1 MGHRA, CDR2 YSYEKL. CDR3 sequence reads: CASSQGLAGETQYF. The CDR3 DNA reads TGCGCCAGCAGCCAAGGACTAGCCGGCGAGACCCAGTACTTC.

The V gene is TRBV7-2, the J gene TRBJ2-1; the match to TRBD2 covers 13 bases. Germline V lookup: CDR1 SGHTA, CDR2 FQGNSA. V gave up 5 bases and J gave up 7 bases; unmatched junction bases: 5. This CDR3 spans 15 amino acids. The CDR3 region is CASSGPGLAGNEQFF. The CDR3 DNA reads TGTGCCAGCAGCGGCCCGGGACTAGCGGGAAATGAGCAGTTCTTC.

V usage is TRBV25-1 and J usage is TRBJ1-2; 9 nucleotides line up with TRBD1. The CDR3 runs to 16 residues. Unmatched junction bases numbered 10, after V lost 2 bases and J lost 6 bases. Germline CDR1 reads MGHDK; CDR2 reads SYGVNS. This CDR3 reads CASSEGRNRGQDGYTF. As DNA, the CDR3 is TGTGCCAGCAGTGAAGGACGAAACAGGGGGCAGGATGGCTACACCTTC.